A single sample gave rise to the 22 T cell receptor beta chains below, sequenced in a study of blood T cell repertoires in COVID-19. Generated by immunoSEQ multiplex PCR, the TCRdb table keeps only in-frame clones and is missing some. Of nearly 45,000 clones listed, approximately 87% were seen once; the top ten hold roughly 4.2%. The sequencing input was peripheral blood. Source of these receptors: a man aged 40-50 years with COVID-19, enrolled during active disease.

This chain joins TRBV19 and TRBJ1-1, with D unclear. Germline CDR1 is LNHDA and CDR2 is SQIVND (reference sequence). The CDR3 sequence is 14 residues long. With 5 bases removed from V and 5 bases from J, the gap between germline ends came to 15 bases. CDR3 sequence: CASSPEPNWTEAFF. Here the CDR3 DNA reads TGTGCCAGTAGTCCGGAGCCTAACTGGACTGAAGCTTTCTTT.

The gene calls are TRBV25-1 and TRBJ2-5, with D possibly TRBD2 on 6 matching bases. The CDR3 length is 13 residues. The germline V and J ends were trimmed by 5 bases and 2 bases, with 9 bases remaining between them. Germline-derived CDR1 and CDR2 are MGHDK and SYGVNS. CDR3 sequence: CASSPGLQETQYF. Here the CDR3 DNA reads TGTGCCAGCAGTCCGGGACTGCAAGAGACCCAGTACTTC.

The DNA for the CDR3 is TGTGCCAGCCTACCGCGGGGGGGGAATGAAAAACTGTTTTTT. Protein sequence: CASLPRGGNEKLFF. The rearrangement joins TRBV2 to TRBJ1-4, with a weak D call TRBD1 (5 bases). Germline V gene lookup returns CDR1 SNHLY and CDR2 FYNNEI. The V and J ends lost 8 bases and 5 bases respectively, with 15 bases between them. The CDR3 consists of 14 residues.

This chain joins TRBV14 and TRBJ2-7; D gene unclear. The germline V gene has CDR1 SGHDN and CDR2 FVKESK. The CDR3 totals 16 residues. V lost 0 bases to trimming and J lost 5 bases, with 17 bases between them. The DNA of the CDR3 is TGTGCCAGCAGCCAAGATCCGCGGAAAGTTAGCCACGAGCAGTACTTC. Protein sequence: CASSQDPRKVSHEQYF.

In nucleotides, the CDR3 is TGTGCCAGCAGCCAAGAGCCCCGGAGCTCCTACAATGAGCAGTTCTTC. This gives the protein CASSQEPRSSYNEQFF. The gene calls are TRBV3-1 (or the pseudogene TRBV3-2) and TRBJ2-1; D unclear. The CDR3 loop spans 16 amino acids. Germline CDR1 and CDR2: LGHDT and YNNKEL (reference sequence). Between the trimmed V and J ends, which lost 0 bases and 0 bases, there was a span of 9 bases.

The J gene is TRBJ2-1, the V gene TRBV5-6, with TRBD2 matching 10 bases. The V segment lost 0 bases and the J segment 4 bases; nucleotides outside the gene matches: 4. Germline V CDR1 and CDR2: SGHDT, YYEEEE. The CDR3 has 16 residues. CDR3: CASSLEAGGVYNEQFF. The CDR3 nucleotides are TGTGCCAGCAGCTTGGAAGCGGGAGGGGTGTACAATGAGCAGTTCTTC.

The chain carries TRBV6-9 and TRBJ1-2, with D possibly matching TRBD1 (5 bases). With 3 bases removed from V and 0 bases from J, the gap between germline ends came to 8 bases. CDR3 length equals 14 residues. The germline V gene encodes CDR1 MNHGY and CDR2 SVAAGI. CDR3 coding DNA: TGTGCCAGCAGTTACCGGACACCTAACTATGGCTACACCTTC. Translating gives CASSYRTPNYGYTF.

The rearrangement links TRBV9 to TRBJ2-3, with D tentatively TRBD2 (6 bases). This CDR3 has 15 amino acids. Trimming removed 1 base at V and 2 bases at J, with 11 bases between. Germline loops: CDR1 SGDLS, CDR2 YYNGEE. CDR3 sequence: CASSVYGGFTDTQYF. DNA of the CDR3: TGTGCCAGCAGCGTATACGGGGGTTTCACAGATACGCAGTATTTT.

The rearrangement uses TRBV28 and TRBJ1-1; D ambiguous. From germline, CDR1 is MDHEN and CDR2 SYDVKM. The CDR3 extends over 12 amino acids. The germline V and J ends were trimmed by 6 bases and 1 base, with 6 bases remaining between them. The CDR3 sequence is CASRGGNTEAFF. The CDR3 DNA reads as TGTGCCAGCAGGGGAGGGAACACTGAAGCTTTCTTT.

J is TRBJ2-1 and V is TRBV7-9; a weak D match, TRBD2 (7 bases). The V and J ends lost 5 bases and 7 bases respectively, with 18 bases between them. The CDR3 contains 15 residues. The germline CDR1 and CDR2 sequences are SEHNR and FQNEAQ (reference sequence). CDR3 sequence (DNA): TGTGCCAGCAGCGGACGGGGGGCCCAGGGGAATGAGCAGTTCTTC. Its protein is CASSGRGAQGNEQFF.

This clone was observed a handful of times. The chain recombines TRBV6-9 with TRBJ2-5, with 7 nucleotides matching TRBD2. Trimming cost V 7 bases and J 0 bases; bases outside gene matches: 8. The CDR3 sequence is 15 residues long. Germline V CDR1 and CDR2: MNHGY, SVAAGI. The CDR3 sequence is CASTLSGTNQETQYF. CDR3 sequence (DNA): TGTGCCAGCACACTCTCCGGGACTAACCAAGAGACCCAGTACTTC.

V usage is TRBV19 and J usage is TRBJ2-5, with TRBD1 as a possible D gene (6 bases). Germline assignment: CDR1 LNHDA and CDR2 SQIVND (reference sequence). Trimming removed 6 bases at V and 5 bases at J, with 22 bases between. The length of the CDR3 is 16 residues. This CDR3 is CASSSRGLLDRETQYF. CDR3 DNA sequence: TGTGCCAGTAGCAGTAGGGGGTTGCTTGACAGGGAGACCCAGTACTTC.

The chain combines TRBV5-1 with TRBJ2-2; 8 bases are shared with TRBD1. After removal of 2 bases from V and 6 bases from J, the junction contained 3 bases not matched to a gene. There are 14 residues in the CDR3. Germline-derived CDR1 and CDR2 are SGHRS and YFSETQ. In DNA, the CDR3 is TGCGCCAGCAGCTTCGACAGGGGCGCCGGGGAGCTGTTTTTT. Translated: CASSFDRGAGELFF.

The V call is TRBV3-1 (or the pseudogene TRBV3-2), the J call TRBJ2-5; 11 bases are a match to TRBD2. Per germline, CDR1 LGHDT and CDR2 YNNKEL (reference sequence). The CDR3 length is 16 residues. J was trimmed by 5 bases and V by 2 bases; bases with no gene match: 7. The CDR3 sequence: CASSQNPSGRSETQYF. Written as DNA, the CDR3 is TGTGCCAGCAGCCAAAATCCTAGCGGGAGGTCGGAGACCCAGTACTTC.

The chain is built from TRBV11-2 and TRBJ1-1; maybe TRBD1 (5 bases). Trimming cost V 2 bases and J 4 bases, with 8 bases left between them. The germline V gene encodes CDR1 SGHAT and CDR2 FQNNGV. The CDR3 runs 13 residues. CDR3 loop: CASSLMGGTEAFF. For the CDR3, the DNA is TGTGCCAGCAGCTTAATGGGGGGCACTGAAGCTTTCTTT.

The rearrangement links TRBV5-1 to TRBJ1-1; no definite D call. CDR3 size: 13 residues. Trimming removed 0 bases at V and 5 bases at J, with 8 bases between. Germline-derived CDR1 and CDR2 are SGHRS and YFSETQ. The CDR3 sequence is CASSLVSGTEAFF. CDR3 nucleotides: TGCGCCAGCAGCTTGGTTTCGGGTACTGAAGCTTTCTTT.

This clone has only a few counts. The rearrangement uses TRBV21-1 and TRBJ1-6; TRBD1, the table's D call, was not compared with the DNA. TRBV21-1 is annotated as a pseudogene. This CDR3 comprises 15 residues. CDR3 residues: CASSKKGILESPLHF. Written as DNA, the CDR3 is TGTGCCAGCAGCAAAAAGGGGATTTTAGAGTCACCCCTCCACTTT.

The sample holds one count of this clone. The genes are TRBV3-1 (or the pseudogene TRBV3-2) and TRBJ1-1; D might be TRBD1 (6 bases). The V end was cut by 3 bases, the J end by 3 bases, with 11 bases between. CDR3 length: 14 amino acids. Germline loops: CDR1 LGHDT, CDR2 YNNKEL (reference sequence). The CDR3 DNA is TGTGCCAGCAGCCAGGCGGGGGGGCACACTGAAGCTTTCTTT. Its protein product is CASSQAGGHTEAFF.

The rearrangement links TRBV18 to TRBJ1-6; 9 bases align to TRBD1. This CDR3 is built from 15 residues. Germline loops: CDR1 KGHSH, CDR2 LQKENI. J gave up 10 bases and V 3 bases, and 7 bases lay outside the gene matches. The CDR3 DNA is TGTGCCAGCTCACCCGGAGGGACAGGGCAATCACCCCTCCACTTT. This codes for CASSPGGTGQSPLHF.

The CDR3 is CASSLGTGGVGSNQPQHF. CDR3 coding DNA: TGTGCCAGCAGCTTAGGGACAGGGGGCGTGGGTAGCAATCAGCCCCAGCATTTT. V usage is TRBV7-8 and J usage is TRBJ1-5, with TRBD1 identical over 11 bases. CDR3 length: 18 residues. V lost 1 base and J lost 0; bases outside the gene matches: 5. Looked up from germline, CDR1 is SGHVS and CDR2 is FQNEAQ. Based on the CDR3 plus reference TRBV7-8 and TRBJ1-5, the full variable domain is GAGVSQSPRYKVAKRGQDVALRCDPISGHVSLFWYQQALGQGPEFLTYFQNEAQLDKSGLPSDRFFAERPEGSVSTLKIQRTQQEDSAVYLCASSLGTGGVGSNQPQHFGDGTRLSIL.

The rearrangement joins TRBV7-9 to TRBJ1-1; TRBD1 is a possible D gene (5 bases). This CDR3 spans 14 amino acids. From germline, CDR1 is SEHNR and CDR2 FQNEAQ (reference sequence). Trimming shortened V by 0 bases and J by 4 bases, and 9 bases separated the two germline ends. CDR3 amino acids: CASSLAAGPTEAFF. The DNA of the CDR3 is TGTGCCAGCAGCTTAGCTGCAGGGCCCACTGAAGCTTTCTTT.

The sample holds a few counts of this clone. This chain joins TRBV11-3 and TRBJ2-3; 9 nucleotides align to TRBD1. From germline, CDR1 is SGHNT and CDR2 YENEEA. The V gene end was trimmed by 4 bases and the J gene end by 4 bases; junction bases not matched to a gene: 9. The CDR3 has 16 residues. The CDR3 sequence is CASSSPWTGVPDTQYF. The CDR3 coding sequence is TGTGCCAGCAGCTCGCCGTGGACAGGGGTTCCAGATACGCAGTATTTT.